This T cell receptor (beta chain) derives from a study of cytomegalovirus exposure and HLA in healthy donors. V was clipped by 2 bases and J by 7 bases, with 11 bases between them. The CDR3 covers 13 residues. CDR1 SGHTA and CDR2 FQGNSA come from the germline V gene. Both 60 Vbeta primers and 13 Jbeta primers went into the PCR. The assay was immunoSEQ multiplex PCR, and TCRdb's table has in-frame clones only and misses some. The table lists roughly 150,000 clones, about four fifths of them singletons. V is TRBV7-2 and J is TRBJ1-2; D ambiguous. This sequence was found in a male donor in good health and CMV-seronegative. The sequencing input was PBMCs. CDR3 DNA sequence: TGTGCCAGCAGCTTATCGGGGTATAGTGGCTACACCTTC. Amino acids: CASSLSGYSGYTF. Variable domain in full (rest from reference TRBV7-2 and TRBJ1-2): GAGVSQSPSNKVTEKGKDVELRCDPISGHTALYWYRQSLGQGLEFLIYFQGNSAPDKSGLPSDRFSAERTGGSVSTLTIQRTQQEDSAVYLCASSLSGYSGYTFGSGTRLTVV.